This T cell receptor beta chain appears in the sequencing data of a study of blood T cells in healthy people across ages. The amount of total RNA extracted per sample was at least 6 micrograms. Through a sample-barcoded 5' primer and a J-beta primer mix, a second PCR was run for about 7 to 12 cycles. Each CDR3 protein gets one entry after TCRdb re-called the 5' RACE reads with MiXCR. Of roughly 1.4 million distinct CDR3 sequences detected, 45% to 70% appear once; the ten largest clones hold about 6.7%. Material for sequencing was blood. This sequence originates from a man aged 18 to 29 in good health.

The CDR3 coding sequence is TGTGCCAGCAGTTATGGACAGACCACTACAAACAATCAGCCCCAGCATTTT. Its protein product is CASSYGQTTTNNQPQHF. This chain joins TRBV6-6 and TRBJ1-5, with a tentative D call TRBD1 (6 bases). This CDR3 spans 17 amino acids. Germline V gene sequence: CDR1 MNHNY, CDR2 SVGAGI (reference sequence). The V gene lost 3 bases and the J gene lost 3 bases, with 18 bases spanning the gap.